The text below deals with one T cell receptor beta chain. The data stem from a study of blood T cell repertoires in COVID-19. Background on the study: Sources were T cells, B-cell-depleted T cells, or PBMCs; the material itself was cDNA or gDNA.

Clones were sequenced by immunoSEQ multiplex PCR, and TCRdb holds only the in-frame ones, with some missing. The sample includes fewer than 110,000 clones, more than 80% of them seen just once. The CDR3 sequence is 18 residues long. Looked up from germline, CDR1 is KGHSH and CDR2 is LQKENI. V lost 2 bases and J lost 5; bases outside the gene matches: 9. The sample consisted of peripheral blood. The V call is TRBV18, the J call TRBJ2-3; 14 positions match TRBD2. This TCR derives from a man aged 35-49 years with active or convalescent COVID-19. The CDR3 region is CASSPGGLAGAGGDTQYF. CDR3 coding DNA: TGTGCCAGCTCACCAGGGGGACTAGCGGGAGCTGGGGGAGATACGCAGTATTTT. The whole variable domain, remainder taken from reference TRBV18 and TRBJ2-3, is NAGVMQNPRHLVRRRGQEARLRCSPMKGHSHVYWYRQLPEEGLKFMVYLQKENIIDESGMPKERFSAEFPKEGPSILRIQQVVRGDSAAYFCASSPGGLAGAGGDTQYFGPGTRLTVL.